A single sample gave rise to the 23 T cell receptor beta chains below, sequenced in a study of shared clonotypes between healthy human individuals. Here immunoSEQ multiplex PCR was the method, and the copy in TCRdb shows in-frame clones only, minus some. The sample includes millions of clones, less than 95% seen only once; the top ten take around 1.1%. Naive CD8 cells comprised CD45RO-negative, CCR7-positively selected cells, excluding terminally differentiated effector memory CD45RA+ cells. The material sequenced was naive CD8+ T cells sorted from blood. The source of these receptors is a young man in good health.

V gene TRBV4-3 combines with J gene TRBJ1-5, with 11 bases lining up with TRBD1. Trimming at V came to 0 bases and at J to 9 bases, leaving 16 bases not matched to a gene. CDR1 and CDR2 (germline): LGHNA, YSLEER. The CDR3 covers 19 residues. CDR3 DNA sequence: TGCGCCAGCAGCCAAGACTACCTTGGGACAGGGGGATGGAGCGGGCCCCAGCATTTT. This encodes CASSQDYLGTGGWSGPQHF.

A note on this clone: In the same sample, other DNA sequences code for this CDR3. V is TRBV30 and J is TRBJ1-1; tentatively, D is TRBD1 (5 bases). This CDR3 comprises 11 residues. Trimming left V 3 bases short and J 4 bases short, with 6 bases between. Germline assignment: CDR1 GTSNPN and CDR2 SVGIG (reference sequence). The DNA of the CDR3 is TGTGCCTGGAGCAGGGCCACTGAAGCTTTCTTT. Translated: CAWSRATEAFF.

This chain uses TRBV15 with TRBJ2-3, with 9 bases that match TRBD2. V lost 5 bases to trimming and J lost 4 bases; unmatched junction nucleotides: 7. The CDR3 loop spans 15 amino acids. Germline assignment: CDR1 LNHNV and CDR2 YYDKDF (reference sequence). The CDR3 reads CATSSGPSGADTQYF. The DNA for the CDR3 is TGTGCCACCAGCTCCGGACCTAGCGGGGCAGATACGCAGTATTTT.

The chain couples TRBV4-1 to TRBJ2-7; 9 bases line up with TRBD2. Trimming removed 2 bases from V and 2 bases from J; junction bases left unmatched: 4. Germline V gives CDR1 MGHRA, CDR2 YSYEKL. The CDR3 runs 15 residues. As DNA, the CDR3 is TGCGCCAGCAGCCAATTACAGCGGGGGGCCTACGAGCAGTACTTC. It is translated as CASSQLQRGAYEQYF.

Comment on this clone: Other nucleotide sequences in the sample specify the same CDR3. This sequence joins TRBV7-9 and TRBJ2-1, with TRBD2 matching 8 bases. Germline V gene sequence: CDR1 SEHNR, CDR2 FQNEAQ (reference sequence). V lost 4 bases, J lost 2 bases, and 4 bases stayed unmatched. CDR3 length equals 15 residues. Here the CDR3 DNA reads TGTGCCAGCAGCTCCACGGGGGGGCCCTACAATGAGCAGTTCTTC. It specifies CASSSTGGPYNEQFF.

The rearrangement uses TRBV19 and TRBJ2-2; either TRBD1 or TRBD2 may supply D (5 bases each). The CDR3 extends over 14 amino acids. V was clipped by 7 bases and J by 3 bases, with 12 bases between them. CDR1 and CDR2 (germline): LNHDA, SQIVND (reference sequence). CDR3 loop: CASTLGEYTGELFF. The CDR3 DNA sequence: TGTGCCAGTACCCTGGGGGAGTACACCGGGGAGCTGTTTTTT.

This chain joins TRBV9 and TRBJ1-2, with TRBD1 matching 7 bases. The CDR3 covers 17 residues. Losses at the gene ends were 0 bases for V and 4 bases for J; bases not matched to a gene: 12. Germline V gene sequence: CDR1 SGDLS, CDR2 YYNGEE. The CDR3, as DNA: TGTGCCAGCAGCGTAGGAACAGGGGACTCGAGAGGCTATGGCTACACCTTC. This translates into CASSVGTGDSRGYGYTF.

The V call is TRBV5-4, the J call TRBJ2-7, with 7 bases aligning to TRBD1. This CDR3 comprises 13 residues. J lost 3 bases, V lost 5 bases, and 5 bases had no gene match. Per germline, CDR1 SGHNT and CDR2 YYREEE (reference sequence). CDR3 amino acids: CASRYRDSYEQYF. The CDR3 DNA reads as TGTGCCAGCAGATACCGGGACAGCTACGAGCAGTACTTC.

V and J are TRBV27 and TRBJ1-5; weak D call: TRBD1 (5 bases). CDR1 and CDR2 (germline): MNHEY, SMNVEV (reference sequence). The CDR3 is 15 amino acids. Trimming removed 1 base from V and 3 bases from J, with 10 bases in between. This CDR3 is CASSLFSGSNQPQHF. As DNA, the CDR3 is TGTGCCAGCAGTTTATTCTCAGGGTCCAATCAGCCCCAGCATTTT.

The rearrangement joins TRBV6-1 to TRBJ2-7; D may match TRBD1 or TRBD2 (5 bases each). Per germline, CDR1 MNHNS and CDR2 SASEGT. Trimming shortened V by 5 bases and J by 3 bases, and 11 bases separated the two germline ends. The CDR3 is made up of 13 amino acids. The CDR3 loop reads CASSTVGGYEQYF. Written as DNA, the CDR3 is TGTGCCAGCAGTACAGTTGGGGGCTACGAGCAGTACTTC.

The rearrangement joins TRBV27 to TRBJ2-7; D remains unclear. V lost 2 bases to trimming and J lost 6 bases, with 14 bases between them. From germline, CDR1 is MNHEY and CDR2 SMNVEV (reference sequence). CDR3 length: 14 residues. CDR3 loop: CASSLRTGGVEQYF. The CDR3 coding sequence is TGTGCCAGCAGTTTAAGGACGGGTGGGGTCGAGCAGTACTTC.

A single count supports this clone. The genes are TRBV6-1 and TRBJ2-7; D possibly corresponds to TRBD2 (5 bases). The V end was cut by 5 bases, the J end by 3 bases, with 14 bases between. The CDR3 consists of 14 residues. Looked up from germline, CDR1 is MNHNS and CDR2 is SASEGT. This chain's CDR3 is CASSPRVRYYEQYF. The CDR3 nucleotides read TGTGCCAGCAGTCCGCGGGTCCGGTACTACGAGCAGTACTTC.

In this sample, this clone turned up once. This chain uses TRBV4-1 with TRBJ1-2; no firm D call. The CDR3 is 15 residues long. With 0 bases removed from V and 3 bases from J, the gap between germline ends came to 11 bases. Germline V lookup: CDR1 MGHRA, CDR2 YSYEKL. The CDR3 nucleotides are TGCGCCAGCAGCCAAGAGGCAGGAAGGGACTATGGCTACACCTTC. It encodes CASSQEAGRDYGYTF.

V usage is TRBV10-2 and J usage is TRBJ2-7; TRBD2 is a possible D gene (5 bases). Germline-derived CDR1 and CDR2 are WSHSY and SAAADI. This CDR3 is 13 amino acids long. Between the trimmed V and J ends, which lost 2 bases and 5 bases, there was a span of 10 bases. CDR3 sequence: CASSETGSHEQYF. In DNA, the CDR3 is TGCGCCAGCAGTGAGACGGGATCCCACGAGCAGTACTTC.

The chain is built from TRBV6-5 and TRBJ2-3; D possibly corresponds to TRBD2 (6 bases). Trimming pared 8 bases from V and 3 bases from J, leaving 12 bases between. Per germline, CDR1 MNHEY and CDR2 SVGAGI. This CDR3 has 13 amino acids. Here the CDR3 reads CASGSGGTDTQYF. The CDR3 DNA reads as TGTGCCAGCGGATCTGGGGGGACAGATACGCAGTATTTT.

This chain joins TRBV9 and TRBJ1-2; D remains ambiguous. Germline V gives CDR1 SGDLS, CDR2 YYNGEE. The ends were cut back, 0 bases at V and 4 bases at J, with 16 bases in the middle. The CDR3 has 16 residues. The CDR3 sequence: CASSVGGPGSSYGYTF. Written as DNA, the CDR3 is TGTGCCAGCAGCGTAGGAGGGCCGGGGTCGTCCTATGGCTACACCTTC.

The CDR3 DNA sequence: TGTGCCAGCAACGGGGGGGCCGAGACCCAGTACTTC. It is translated as CASNGGAETQYF. The chain joins TRBV25-1 to TRBJ2-5; TRBD2 matches at 8 bases. The trim removed 7 bases at V and 5 bases at J, leaving 3 bases unmatched. This CDR3 spans 12 amino acids. Germline assignment: CDR1 MGHDK and CDR2 SYGVNS.

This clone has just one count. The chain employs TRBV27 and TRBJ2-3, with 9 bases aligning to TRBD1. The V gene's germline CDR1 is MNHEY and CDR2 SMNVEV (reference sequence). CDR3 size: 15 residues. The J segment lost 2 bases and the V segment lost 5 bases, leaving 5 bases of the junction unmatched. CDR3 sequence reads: CASSLQGAITDTQYF. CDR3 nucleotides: TGTGCCAGCAGTCTACAGGGGGCTATCACAGATACGCAGTATTTT.

The CDR3 loop reads CSVPGTTYEQYF. The CDR3 DNA reads as TGCAGCGTTCCCGGGACTACCTACGAGCAGTACTTC. The V gene is TRBV29-1, the J gene TRBJ2-7; the match to TRBD2 covers 7 bases. Germline V gene data show CDR1 as SQVTM and CDR2 as ANQGSEA. V trimming: 5 bases; J trimming: 2 bases; junction bases outside the gene matches: 3. The CDR3 spans 12 residues.

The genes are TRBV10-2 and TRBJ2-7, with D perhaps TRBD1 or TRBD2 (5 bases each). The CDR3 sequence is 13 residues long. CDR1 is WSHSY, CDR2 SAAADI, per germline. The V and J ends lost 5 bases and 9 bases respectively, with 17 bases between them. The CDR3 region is CASSPGTPAGQYF. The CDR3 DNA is TGCGCCAGCAGTCCCGGGACGCCGGCGGGGCAGTACTTC.

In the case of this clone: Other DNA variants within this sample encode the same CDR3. The CDR3 DNA reads TGTGCCAGTAGTATGTCATTATCCTACGAGCAGTACTTC. This encodes CASSMSLSYEQYF. This rearrangement joins TRBV19 to TRBJ2-7, with D uncertain. V shed 3 bases and J shed 1 base, with 7 bases lying between them. The germline gives CDR1 LNHDA, CDR2 SQIVND (reference sequence). The CDR3 is 13 residues long.

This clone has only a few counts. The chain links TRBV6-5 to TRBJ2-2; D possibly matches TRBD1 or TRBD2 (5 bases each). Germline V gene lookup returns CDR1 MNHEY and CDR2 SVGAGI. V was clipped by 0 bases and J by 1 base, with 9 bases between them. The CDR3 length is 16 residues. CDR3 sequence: CASSYSMGENTGELFF. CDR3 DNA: TGTGCCAGCAGTTACTCAATGGGGGAGAACACCGGGGAGCTGTTTTTT.

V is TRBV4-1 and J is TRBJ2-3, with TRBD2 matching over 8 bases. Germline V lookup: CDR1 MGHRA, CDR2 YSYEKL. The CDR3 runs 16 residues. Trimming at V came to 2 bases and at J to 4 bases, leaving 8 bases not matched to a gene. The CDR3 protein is CASSQRTSSSSDTQYF. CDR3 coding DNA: TGCGCCAGCAGCCAACGGACTAGCAGTTCTTCAGATACGCAGTATTTT.